This is a list of T cell receptor beta chains from one sample in a study of blood T cell dynamics during melanoma immunotherapy. Here immunoSEQ multiplex PCR was the method, and the copy in TCRdb shows in-frame clones only, minus some. The sample includes 5,500 to 7,500 clones, around 84% of them seen just once. The sequencing here drew on blood, taken from a patient treated with checkpoint blockade. These receptor sequences come from a human donor with melanoma. Some clones in this sample may be carry-over from other donors' samples. The CDR3 runs from the conserved cysteine through the conserved F or W. A D gene is named only where the DNA matches it firmly. Size tells how often a clone was seen (once, few, many) or the class of an expanded clone, and some rows leave it out.

clone_size j_call d_call v_call cdr3_nt cdr3_aa
- TRBJ2-7 TRBD2 TRBV15 TGTGCCACCAGCCGAGCGGGGTCGGGATACGAGCAGTACTTC CATSRAGSGYEQYF
- TRBJ1-1 - TRBV21-1 TGTGCCAGCAGCCCGTGGACAGGAGACTGTACCAACACTGAAGCTTTCTTT CASSPWTGDCTNTEAFF
once TRBJ2-2 - TRBV7-9 TGTGCCACCCCCGGGTCTGCCACCGGGGAGCTGTTTTTT CATPGSATGELFF
- TRBJ1-2 - TRBV7-8 TGTGCCAGCAGCCTACGCCGGACGGGTGCTAACTATGGCTACACCTTC CASSLRRTGANYGYTF
- TRBJ2-5 - TRBV10-3 TGTGCCATCAGCCCATTAGGAGAGACCCAGTACTTC CAISPLGETQYF
few TRBJ1-1 - TRBV5-1 TGCGCCAGCAGCTTGGCCGGGGTGCGGCGATCTGAGGGAGAAGCTTTCTTT CASSLAGVRRSEGEAFF
- TRBJ2-7 - TRBV19 TGTGCCAGTAGTACCCGGACTGACACCTACGAGCAGTACTTC CASSTRTDTYEQYF
- TRBJ1-1 - TRBV7-2 TGTGCCAGCAGCCCATTGGGTTTGAACACTGAAGCTTTCTTT CASSPLGLNTEAFF
- TRBJ2-5 TRBD1 TRBV5-1 TGCGCCAGCAGCTTGGCCCCCGGGACAGGGATGGAGACCCAGTACTTC CASSLAPGTGMETQYF
few TRBJ1-6 - TRBV5-4 TGTGCCAGCAGCTTGCAACAGGGTTATAATTCACCCCTCCACTTT CASSLQQGYNSPLHF
- TRBJ1-3 - TRBV6-6 TGTGCCAGCAGTTACATAGGGCTCTCTGGAAACACCATATATTTT CASSYIGLSGNTIYF
few TRBJ1-2 TRBD1 TRBV27 TGTGCCAGCAGTATTGACAGGGGGCTTGGCTACACCTTC CASSIDRGLGYTF
- TRBJ2-7 TRBD1 TRBV6-5 TGTGCCAGCAGGGCGGGACAGGGATCCTCCTACGAGCAGTACTTC CASRAGQGSSYEQYF
- TRBJ2-7 - TRBV7-2 TGTGCCAGCAGCGGTACAGGCTACTACGAGCAGTACTTC CASSGTGYYEQYF
- TRBJ1-2 - TRBV19 TGTGCCAGTACCCGACTATCCTCGAGGGGCCTTGATGACTATGGCTACACCTTC CASTRLSSRGLDDYGYTF
- TRBJ1-1 - TRBV4-2 TGTGCCAGCAGGGTAGGGTTCACTGAAGCTTTCTTT CASRVGFTEAFF
- TRBJ1-1 - TRBV6-1 TGTGCCAGCAGTGACAGGGCTGACCTGAACACTGAAGCTTTCTTT CASSDRADLNTEAFF
- TRBJ2-5 - TRBV5-5 TGTGCCAGCAATCTCCGGGACTTGCAAGAGACCCAGTACTTC CASNLRDLQETQYF
- TRBJ2-7 TRBD1 TRBV15 TGTGCCACCAGCAGGGGACAGGACCCCTCCTACGAGCAGTACTTC CATSRGQDPSYEQYF
few TRBJ1-2 - TRBV5-1 TGCGCCAGCAGCAAAGACCCGGGGGCGTATGGCTACACCTTC CASSKDPGAYGYTF
- TRBJ2-2 - TRBV28 - CASSFGAGELFF
- TRBJ2-7 TRBD2 TRBV5-6 TGTGCCAGCAGCCCCGGGACTAGCGGGACCGAGCAGTACTTC CASSPGTSGTEQYF
- TRBJ1-1 - TRBV18 TGTGCCAGCTCACCGGGATTAGACAAGAACACTGAAGCTTTCTTT CASSPGLDKNTEAFF
- TRBJ1-2 - TRBV21-1 TGTGCCAGCAGCAAATCTGCACCGGACCGGCGCCATAACTATGGCTACACCTTC CASSKSAPDRRHNYGYTF
- TRBJ2-3 TRBD2 TRBV4-3 TGCGCCAGCAGAAGTACTAGCGGGGGAAGGGCAGATACGCAGTATTTT CASRSTSGGRADTQYF
- TRBJ1-6 - TRBV30 TGTGCCTGGAGTGAATTTTCTAGGGATTCACCCCTCCACTTT CAWSEFSRDSPLHF
- TRBJ1-2 TRBD1 TRBV18 TGTGCCAGCTCACCACCACAGGGGGTGAACTATGGCTACACCTTC CASSPPQGVNYGYTF
- TRBJ1-5 - TRBV28 TGTGCCAGCAGTTTTATTCGGCCGAGTCAGCCCCAGCATTTT CASSFIRPSQPQHF
- TRBJ2-1 TRBD1 TRBV7-7 TGTGCTAGCAGCTCCGGGACAGGGAGGAAAGAGGAGCAGTTCTTC CASSSGTGRKEEQFF
- TRBJ2-3 TRBD2 TRBV9 TGTGCCAGCAGCAAGCGGGGGGAAATCACAGATACGCAGTATTTT CASSKRGEITDTQYF
- TRBJ2-5 TRBD1 TRBV5-4 TGTGCCAGCAGTTATACAGGGGGCGCCGAGACCCAGTACTTC CASSYTGGAETQYF
- TRBJ2-2 - TRBV19 TGTGCCAGTGCCGGTCTCGGGGAGCTGTTTTTT CASAGLGELFF
few TRBJ1-3 - TRBV7-9 TGTGCCAGCAGCACCCCAACATGGTTGGGAAACACCATATATTTT CASSTPTWLGNTIYF
- TRBJ1-4 - TRBV7-9 TGTGCCAGCAGCTCCGGACTCCCAGGCGGTGAAAAACTGTTTTTT CASSSGLPGGEKLFF
- TRBJ1-6 - TRBV27 TGTGCCAGCAGTCAGAGCTCCTATAATTCACCCCTCCACTTT CASSQSSYNSPLHF
few TRBJ1-1 - TRBV11-2 TGTGCCAGCAGCTTAGTAGGGGTGGTCACTGAAGCTTTCTTT CASSLVGVVTEAFF
- TRBJ2-7 - TRBV2 TGTGCCAGCAGTTTAGGGCAGGGTGACTACGAGCAGTACTTC CASSLGQGDYEQYF
- TRBJ2-4 - TRBV27 TGTGCCAGCAGTCCTCTAGTAGCCAAAAACATTCAGTACTTC CASSPLVAKNIQYF
- TRBJ2-3 TRBD1 TRBV9 TGTGCCAGCAGCGTAGGACAGGGAGATACGCAGTATTTT CASSVGQGDTQYF
- TRBJ2-7 - TRBV6-5 TGTGCCAGCAGTGCGTCGGGTTTCTCCTACGAGCAGTACTTC CASSASGFSYEQYF
- TRBJ2-5 - TRBV11-2 TGTGCCAGCAGCTTAGATACCCCCTGGGGCCAAGAGACCCAGTACTTC CASSLDTPWGQETQYF
large TRBJ2-7 - TRBV10-1 TGCGCCAGCAGTGATGAACAGGAATCCTACGAGCAGTACTTC CASSDEQESYEQYF
few TRBJ1-4 TRBD1 TRBV2 TGTGCCAGCAGTGAAGCGCGGCAGGGGGCGGAAAAACTGTTTTTT CASSEARQGAEKLFF
- TRBJ2-5 - TRBV30 TGTGCCTGGAGTGCGGGGGGCCGAGAGACCCAGTACTTC CAWSAGGRETQYF
- TRBJ1-5 - TRBV27 TGTGCCAGCAGTTTGTGGGGAAAGCAGCCCCAGCATTTT CASSLWGKQPQHF
few TRBJ1-1 - TRBV6-5 TGTGCCAGCACCGAGGGGGTGAACACTGAAGCTTTCTTT CASTEGVNTEAFF